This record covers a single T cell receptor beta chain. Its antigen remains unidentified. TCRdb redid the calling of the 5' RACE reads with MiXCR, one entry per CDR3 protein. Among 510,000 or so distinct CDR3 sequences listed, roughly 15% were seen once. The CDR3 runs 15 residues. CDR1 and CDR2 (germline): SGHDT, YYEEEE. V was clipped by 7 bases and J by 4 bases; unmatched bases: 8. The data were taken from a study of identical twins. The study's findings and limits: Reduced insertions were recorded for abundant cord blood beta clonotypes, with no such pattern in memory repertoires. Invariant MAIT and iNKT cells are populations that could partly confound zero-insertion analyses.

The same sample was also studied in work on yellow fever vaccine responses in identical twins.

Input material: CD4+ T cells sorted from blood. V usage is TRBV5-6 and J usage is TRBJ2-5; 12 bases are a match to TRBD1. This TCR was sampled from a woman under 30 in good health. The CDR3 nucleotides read TGTGCCAGCGTACCGGGACAGGGGGCAGGAGAGACCCAGTACTTC. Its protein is CASVPGQGAGETQYF.